This T cell receptor (beta chain) emerged from a study of T-cell memory formation after mild COVID-19. In the study overall: Clustering of TCRs was largely donor specific.

Sample barcodes and UMIs were carried by the TCR alpha and TCR beta cDNA libraries that 5'RACE generated with constant-segment primers. TCRdb re-derived calls from the 5' RACE reads in MiXCR, one entry per CDR3 protein. Of around 300,000 distinct CDR3 sequences detected, roughly 13% appear once; the ten largest clones hold about 24%. With regard to this clonotype: Its antigen is undetermined.

The CDR3 is made up of 14 amino acids. Per germline, CDR1 SGHAT and CDR2 FQNNGV. The V end was cut by 5 bases, the J end by 5 bases, with 12 bases between. General study findings and limits: Those CD4+ clones that contracted were mainly in CM and EM (CD8+ ones in EMRA). Pre-infection memory carried some responding clones, suggesting that cross-reactive memory joined.

The material sequenced was PBMCs or a T cell subset sorted from them (not recorded which). The TCR originated in a man aged 18 to 29 who had mild COVID-19 (a few samples of this study predate the infection). Cell type and time point are not known. The chain carries TRBV11-2 and TRBJ1-4; no clear D. The CDR3 loop is CASSPRQWNEKLFF. The CDR3 DNA is TGTGCCAGCAGCCCTAGGCAGTGGAATGAAAAACTGTTTTTT.